This T cell receptor (beta chain) was profiled in a study of blood T cell repertoires in COVID-19. Study as a whole: There were acute and convalescent COVID-19 samples, and they came from the United States, Italy and Spain. The analysed material was cDNA or gDNA that came from T cells, B-cell-depleted T cells, or PBMCs.

This clone showed up just once. Per the germline V gene, CDR1 is SGHTA and CDR2 is FQGTGA. V lost 4 bases and J lost 1; bases outside the gene matches: 6. The CDR3 runs 15 residues. The table came from immunoSEQ multiplex PCR; TCRdb's copy has only in-frame clones and leaves some out. The sample yields 200,000 or so clones, around 82% seen once. This clonotype was sampled from a woman aged 60-75 years with acute or convalescent COVID-19. J is TRBJ1-2 and V is TRBV7-3; TRBD1 aligns across 7 bases. The sequenced material came from peripheral blood. The CDR3 DNA follows: TGTGCCAGCAGCTCTACCTGGGACAGTAACTATGGCTACACCTTC. It yields the protein CASSSTWDSNYGYTF.